Listed here are 3 T cell receptor beta chains from one sample, sequenced in a study of OX40 agonist ivuxolimab in advanced cancers. Repertoires were generated with immunoSEQ multiplex PCR, while TCRdb's copy carries only in-frame clones and drops some. The repertoire includes more than 55,000 clones, roughly 87% of them detected once, and roughly 5.1% sits in the top ten. The source was CD4+ or CD8+ T cells sorted from blood, collected in a trial of the OX40 agonist ivuxolimab. The receptors shown here come from an adult with an advanced solid tumor such as melanoma, head and neck, liver or kidney cancer.

The rearrangement joins TRBV7-2 to TRBJ1-3; no clear D. CDR1 is SGHTA and CDR2 is FQGNSA in the germline V gene. The CDR3 is 15 amino acids. The V end was cut by 4 bases, the J end by 0 bases, with 10 bases between. The CDR3, as DNA: TGTGCCAGCAGCTCACAGAGTACCTCTGGAAACACCATATATTTT. As protein: CASSSQSTSGNTIYF.

CDR3 in DNA: TGCGCCAGCAGCTTGGACCAGCCCTCCTACGAGCAGTACTTC. It codes for CASSLDQPSYEQYF. V usage is TRBV5-1 and J usage is TRBJ2-7; unclear D gene. The CDR3 has 14 residues. Looked up from germline, CDR1 is SGHRS and CDR2 is YFSETQ. V lost 0 bases and J lost 0, with 7 bases in between.

This chain uses TRBV9 with TRBJ2-1; D is perhaps TRBD1 (7 bases). This CDR3 spans 16 amino acids. Germline CDR1 is SGDLS and CDR2 is YYNGEE. The V end lost 3 bases, the J end lost 5 bases, and 18 bases lay between the germline ends. In nucleotides, the CDR3 is TGTGCCAGCAGCGACCAACCAGGGGGGCGAAACAATGAGCAGTTCTTC. This codes for CASSDQPGGRNNEQFF. Combining the CDR3 with reference TRBV9 and TRBJ2-1 gives the whole variable domain DSGVTQTPKHLITATGQRVTLRCSPRSGDLSVYWYQQSLDQGLQFLIQYYNGEERAKGNILERFSAQQFPDLHSELNLSSLELGDSALYFCASSDQPGGRNNEQFFGPGTRLTVL.